The present T cell receptor (beta chain) was sequenced within a study of spatial heterogeneity in lung cancer. The time point was: sample taken at primary tumor resection. Unsorted tumor, nontumor lung tissue or cryopreserved PBMC supplied the whole RNA. CDR3 length: 12 amino acids. V lost 5 bases to trimming and J lost 1 base, with 3 bases between them. Germline lookup yields CDR1 SGHRS and CDR2 YFSETQ. As regards this clonotype: Antigen unknown.

Study-level findings and limits: Tumor mutation count correlated with how many alpha and beta TCRs expanded intratumorally.

TCRdb ran MiXCR on the 5' RACE reads and lists one entry per CDR3 protein. The sample includes 8,000 or so distinct CDR3 sequences, roughly a tenth seen only once; the top ten take over 7.5%. This material consisted of lung tumor tissue, taken at surgery. V usage is TRBV5-1 and J usage is TRBJ2-2, with D uncertain. The source of this sequence is a male donor with early-stage non-small cell lung cancer. CDR3 DNA: TGCGCCAGCAGGAGGAACACCGGGGAGCTGTTTTTT. It is translated as CASRRNTGELFF.